This T cell receptor (beta chain) was recovered during a study of CD8+ T cells in alopecia areata. Background on the study: Patients received oral tofacitinib, 5 to 10 mg twice daily, for moderate-to-severe alopecia areata.

Treatment indicated: oral pan-JAK inhibitor, 5-10 mg twice daily. cDNA serving as the sequencing template came from extracted, reverse transcribed RNA. Assay: immunoSEQ multiplex PCR; the TCRdb copy retains only in-frame clones and omits some. The sample carries approximately 300,000 clones, nearly 60% recorded once. Germline values: CDR1 SGHVS, CDR2 FQNEAQ. This CDR3 comprises 11 residues. V was shortened by 5 bases and J by 7 bases, with 9 bases between the two germline ends. The receptor was isolated from a human donor with alopecia areata. This rearrangement joins TRBV7-8 to TRBJ2-7, with D perhaps TRBD2 (5 bases). The source was CD4+ T cells sorted from blood, collected at week 24, from a patient treated with tofacitinib. The CDR3 reads CASSPPGEQYF. The CDR3 DNA reads as TGTGCCAGCAGCCCCCCGGGAGAGCAGTACTTC.